What follows are 7 T cell receptor beta chains derived from one specimen sequenced in a study of T-cell reconstitution after alpha-beta-depleted transplantation in children (dated by TCRdb to the mid-2010s). Interpreted using the paper, the treatment or condition label stands for: allogeneic hematopoietic cell transplantation with graft depleted of TCRalphabeta T cells and CD19 B cells. Library method: PCR. The instrument given in TCRdb is Illumina HiSeq 2500. To normalize quantification of the TCRbeta repertoire, the TCR libraries were built with molecular barcoding that relied on unique molecular identifiers. In-frame beta chains were kept once TCRdb had trimmed the public reads at Q25 with fastp and called clones with MiXCR. Each entry merges the rows of one CDR3 protein and shows their most common DNA and genes. In this sample the table shows 150,000 to 250,000 distinct CDR3 sequences, roughly 6.3% of which occur a single time. Together, the top ten hold roughly 4.7% of the sample.

Sample: PBMCs, taken before TCRalphabeta/CD19-depleted stem cell transplant. The receptors derive from a girl less than two years old with combined immunodeficiency, due to receive a stem cell transplant.

This clonotype was seen many times. The chain joins TRBV11-2 to TRBJ2-1; TRBD2 agrees at 7 bases. Per germline, CDR1 SGHAT and CDR2 FQNNGV. The CDR3 length is 12 residues. The CDR3 reads CESSLGGDEQFF. The CDR3, as DNA: TGTGAGAGCAGCTTGGGGGGGGATGAGCAGTTCTTC.

This clonotype was detected only a few times. The chain recombines TRBV12-3 or TRBV12-4 with TRBJ2-1; TRBD1 might be the D (5 bases). The CDR3 extends over 15 amino acids. V was cut by 1 base and J by 6 bases, with 13 bases left in between. The CDR3 sequence is CASSLGQGGTNEQFF. The CDR3 nucleotides are TGTGCCAGCAGTTTAGGTCAGGGTGGTACCAATGAGCAGTTCTTC.

The table lists this clonotype with many counts. The genes are TRBV29-1 and TRBJ2-2; TRBD1 might be the D (6 bases). Germline loops: CDR1 SQVTM, CDR2 ANQGSEA. The CDR3 extends over 14 amino acids. V lost 4 bases to trimming and J lost 6 bases, with 15 bases between them. CDR3 coding DNA: TGCAGCGTTGTCCCGGGACATTGGCCCGGGGAGCTGTTTTTT. Encoded protein: CSVVPGHWPGELFF.

In its sample, this clonotype was seen many times. The V and J genes are TRBV20-1 and TRBJ2-7; D possibly uses TRBD1 or TRBD2 (7 bases each). CDR3 size: 13 residues. Germline CDR1 reads DFQATT; CDR2 reads SNEGSKA (reference sequence). V was trimmed by 1 base and J by 4 bases, leaving 11 bases between them. The CDR3 loop is CSARGQGGYEQYF. CDR3 coding DNA: TGCAGTGCTAGAGGTCAGGGGGGGTACGAGCAGTACTTC.

This clonotype was detected ten times or more. The chain employs TRBV5-1 and TRBJ2-5; D remains ambiguous. Germline CDR1 reads SGHRS; CDR2 reads YFSETQ. The CDR3 length is 16 residues. Between the trimmed V and J ends, which lost 4 bases and 2 bases, there was a span of 18 bases. The CDR3 DNA sequence: TGCGCCAGCAGCCTATCCTCTCATCGGACGCAAGAGACCCAGTACTTC. Encoded protein: CASSLSSHRTQETQYF. Supplemented by reference TRBV5-1 and TRBJ2-5, the full variable domain reads KAGVTQTPRYLIKTRGQQVTLSCSPISGHRSVSWYQQTPGQGLQFLFEYFSETQRNKGNFPGRFSGRQFSNSRSEMNVSTLELGDSALYLCASSLSSHRTQETQYFGPGTRLLVL.

This clonotype was seen a few times. The genes are TRBV7-2 and TRBJ2-7, with 11 bases matching TRBD2. This CDR3 comprises 15 residues. Germline values: CDR1 SGHTA, CDR2 FQGNSA. V lost 4 bases to trimming and J lost 0 bases; unmatched junction nucleotides: 2. The CDR3 is CASSWGLAVSYEQYF. For the CDR3, the DNA is TGTGCCAGCAGCTGGGGACTAGCGGTCTCCTACGAGCAGTACTTC. Full variable domain (remainder filled in from reference TRBV7-2 and TRBJ2-7): GAGVSQSPSNKVTEKGKDVELRCDPISGHTALYWYRQSLGQGLEFLIYFQGNSAPDKSGLPSDRFSAERTGGSVSTLTIQRTQQEDSAVYLCASSWGLAVSYEQYFGPGTRLTVT.

There are many counts of this clonotype. This chain connects TRBV20-1 to TRBJ2-3, with 7 bases aligning to TRBD1. V lost 3 bases, J lost 5 bases, and 5 bases stayed unmatched. The germline V gene has CDR1 DFQATT and CDR2 SNEGSKA (reference sequence). CDR3 length equals 13 residues. The CDR3 region has the DNA TGCAGTGCTAGGCGAGGGGGCGGAGATACGCAGTATTTT. Its translation is CSARRGGGDTQYF.